Listed here is a single T cell receptor beta chain. The PCR ran on 60 Vbeta and 13 Jbeta primers. The assay was immunoSEQ multiplex PCR, and TCRdb's table has in-frame clones only and misses some. The sample includes about 160,000 clones, 75% seen only once; the top ten take almost 3%. Trimming pared 2 bases from V and 8 bases from J, leaving 7 bases between. This CDR3 contains 12 residues. CDR1 is MNHEY, CDR2 SVGAGI, per germline. This sample is part of a study of cytomegalovirus exposure and HLA in healthy donors. This clonotype was sampled from a woman in her forties or fifties in good health and CMV-seropositive. Sequencing was performed on PBMCs. V and J are TRBV6-5 and TRBJ2-1; D perhaps matches TRBD1 (6 bases). The chain's CDR3 is CASSYGGDEQFF. The CDR3 nucleotides are TGTGCCAGCAGTTACGGGGGCGATGAGCAGTTCTTC.